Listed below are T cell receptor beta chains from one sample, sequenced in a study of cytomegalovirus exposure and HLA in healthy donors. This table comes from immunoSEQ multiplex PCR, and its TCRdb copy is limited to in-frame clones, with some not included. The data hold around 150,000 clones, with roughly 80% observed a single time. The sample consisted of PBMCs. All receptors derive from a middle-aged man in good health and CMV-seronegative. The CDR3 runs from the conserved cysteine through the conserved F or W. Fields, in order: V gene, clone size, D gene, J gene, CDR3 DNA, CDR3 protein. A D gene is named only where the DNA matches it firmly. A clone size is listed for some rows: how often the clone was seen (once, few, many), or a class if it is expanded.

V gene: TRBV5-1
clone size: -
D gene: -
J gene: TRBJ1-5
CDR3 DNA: TGCGCCAGCAGCTTGGACGGGAATAGCGGGCCCCAGCATTTT
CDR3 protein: CASSLDGNSGPQHF

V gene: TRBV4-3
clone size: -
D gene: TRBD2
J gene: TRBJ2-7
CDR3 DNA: TGCGCCAGCAGCCCTTTTGGGGCTAGCGGGGATAGCTCCTACGAGCAGTACTTC
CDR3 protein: CASSPFGASGDSSYEQYF

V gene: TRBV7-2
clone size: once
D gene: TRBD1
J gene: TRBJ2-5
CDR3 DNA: TGTGCCAGCAGCTTAGTCTGGGCAGGGGGAGAGACCCAGTACTTC
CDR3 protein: CASSLVWAGGETQYF

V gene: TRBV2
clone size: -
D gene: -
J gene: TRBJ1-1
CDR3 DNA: TGTGCCAGCAATACAGCCGATCAGGGTTCCACTGAAGCTTTCTTT
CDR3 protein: CASNTADQGSTEAFF

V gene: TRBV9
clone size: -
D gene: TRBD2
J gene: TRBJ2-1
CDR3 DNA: TGTGCCAGCAGCGTAGACGGCGGGAGGGACAATGAGCAGTTCTTC
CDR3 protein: CASSVDGGRDNEQFF

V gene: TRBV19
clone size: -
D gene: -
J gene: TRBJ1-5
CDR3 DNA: TGTGCCAGTAGTATGGGGGGGAGCAATCAGCCCCAGCATTTT
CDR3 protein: CASSMGGSNQPQHF

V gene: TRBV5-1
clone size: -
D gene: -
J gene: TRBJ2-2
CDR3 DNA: TGCGCCAGCAGCTTGTTCGGGGTTACCGGGGAGCTGTTTTTT
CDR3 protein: CASSLFGVTGELFF

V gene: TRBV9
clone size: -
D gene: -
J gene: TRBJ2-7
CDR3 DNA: TGTGCCAGCAGCGGATACGGGACTGGGTCCTACGAGCAGTACTTC
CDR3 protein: CASSGYGTGSYEQYF

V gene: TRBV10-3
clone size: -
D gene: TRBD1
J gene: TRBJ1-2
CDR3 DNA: TGTGCCATCGCCGGACAGGGGGTCTATGGCTACACCTTC
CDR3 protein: CAIAGQGVYGYTF

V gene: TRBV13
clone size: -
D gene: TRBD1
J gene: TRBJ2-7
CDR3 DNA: TGTGCCAGCAGCTTAGGCAGCAGGGGGCTCCGAAGCTCCTACGAGCAGTACTTC
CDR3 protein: CASSLGSRGLRSSYEQYF

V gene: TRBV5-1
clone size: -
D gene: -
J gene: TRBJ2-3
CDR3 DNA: TGCGCCAGCAGCGCCCGGACTACCCAGAATACGGATACGCAGTATTTT
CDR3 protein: CASSARTTQNTDTQYF

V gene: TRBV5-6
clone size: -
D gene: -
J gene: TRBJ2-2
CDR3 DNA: TGTGCCAGCAGCTATAAAACAGGGAACGGGGAGCTGTTTTTT
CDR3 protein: CASSYKTGNGELFF

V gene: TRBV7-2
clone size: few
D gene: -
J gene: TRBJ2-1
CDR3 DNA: TGTGCCAGCAGCCAGCCTTCGGGGACTTACAATGAGCAGTTCTTC
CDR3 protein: CASSQPSGTYNEQFF

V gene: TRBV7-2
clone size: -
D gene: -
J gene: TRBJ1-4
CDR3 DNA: TGTGCCAGCAGCTTAGAAAGACACCGTGGAAAACTGTTTTTT
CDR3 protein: CASSLERHRGKLFF

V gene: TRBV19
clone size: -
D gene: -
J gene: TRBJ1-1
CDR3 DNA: TGTGCCAGTAGTATGGGGCAGGGTCCTGAAGCTTTCTTT
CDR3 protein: CASSMGQGPEAFF

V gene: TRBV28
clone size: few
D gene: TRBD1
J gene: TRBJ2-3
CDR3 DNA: TGTGCCAGCAGTCTGTCGACAGGGGGCACGACAGATACGCAGTATTTT
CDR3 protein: CASSLSTGGTTDTQYF

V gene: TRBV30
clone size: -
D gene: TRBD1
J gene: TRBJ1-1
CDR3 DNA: TGTGCCTGGGTACAGGGGTACACTGAAGCTTTCTTT
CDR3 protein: CAWVQGYTEAFF

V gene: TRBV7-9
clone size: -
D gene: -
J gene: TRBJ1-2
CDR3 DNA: TGTGCCAGCAGCTTATCTCTCAGCTATGGCTACACCTTC
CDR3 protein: CASSLSLSYGYTF

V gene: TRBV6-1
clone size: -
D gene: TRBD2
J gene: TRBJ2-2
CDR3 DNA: TGTGCCAGCAGTGTGTTAGCGGGGGACACCGGGGAGCTGTTTTTT
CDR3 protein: CASSVLAGDTGELFF

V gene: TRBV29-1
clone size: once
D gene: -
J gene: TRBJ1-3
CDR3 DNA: TGCAGCGTTGGAGGGGGCTCTGGAAACACCATATATTTT
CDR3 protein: CSVGGGSGNTIYF

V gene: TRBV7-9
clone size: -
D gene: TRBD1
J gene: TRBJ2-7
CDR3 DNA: TGTGCCAGCAGCGTATCGGACAGGGTCCCCGAGCAGTACTTC
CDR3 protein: CASSVSDRVPEQYF

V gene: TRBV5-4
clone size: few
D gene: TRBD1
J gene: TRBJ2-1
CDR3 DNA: TGTGCCAGCAGCTTTCGACAGGGGATCGGCAATGAGCAGTTCTTC
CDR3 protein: CASSFRQGIGNEQFF

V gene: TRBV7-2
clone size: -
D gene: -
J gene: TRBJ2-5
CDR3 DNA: TGTGCCAGCAGCTTAGTGCCGGGAGAGACCCAGTACTTC
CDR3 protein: CASSLVPGETQYF

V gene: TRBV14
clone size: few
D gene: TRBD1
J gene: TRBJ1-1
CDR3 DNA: TGTGCCAGCAGCCGACAGGGGAGGAACACTGAAGCTTTCTTT
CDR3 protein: CASSRQGRNTEAFF

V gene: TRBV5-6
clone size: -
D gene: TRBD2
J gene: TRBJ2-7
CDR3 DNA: TGTGCCAGCAGCTTAGGGACTAGCGGGAGTTGGGACGAGCAGTACTTC
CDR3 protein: CASSLGTSGSWDEQYF

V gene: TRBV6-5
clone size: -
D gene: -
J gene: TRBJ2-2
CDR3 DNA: TGTGCCAGCAGTCGCGACGGGACAAGAGGGGAGCTGTTTTTT
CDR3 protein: CASSRDGTRGELFF

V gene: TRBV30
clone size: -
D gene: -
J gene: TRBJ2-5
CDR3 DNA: TGTGCCTGGGGGGGGTTAGGGATGGAGACCCAGTACTTC
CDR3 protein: CAWGGLGMETQYF

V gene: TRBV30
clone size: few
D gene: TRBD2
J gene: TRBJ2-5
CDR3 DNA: TGTGCCTTTAGCTCGGGGGGGGGAGAGACCCAGTACTTC
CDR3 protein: CAFSSGGGETQYF

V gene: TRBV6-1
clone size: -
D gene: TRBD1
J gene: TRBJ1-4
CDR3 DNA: TGTGCCAGCATGATACAGGGGGCGTATAATGAAAAACTGTTTTTT
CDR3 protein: CASMIQGAYNEKLFF

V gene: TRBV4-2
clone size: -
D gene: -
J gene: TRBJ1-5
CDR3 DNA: TGTGCCAGCAGCCAAGAAGCCTATAGCAATCAGCCCCAGCATTTT
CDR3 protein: CASSQEAYSNQPQHF

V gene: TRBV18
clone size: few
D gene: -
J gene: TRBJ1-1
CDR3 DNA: TGTGCCAGCGCCCTAACACGGGGGGACACTGAAGCTTTCTTT
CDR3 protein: CASALTRGDTEAFF

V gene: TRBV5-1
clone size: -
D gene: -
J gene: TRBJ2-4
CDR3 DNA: TGCGCCAGCAGCCCCCGGGAGAACGTAGCCAAAAACATTCAGTACTTC
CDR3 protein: CASSPRENVAKNIQYF

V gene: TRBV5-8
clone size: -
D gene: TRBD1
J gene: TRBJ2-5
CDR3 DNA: TGTGCCAGCAGCTTCTGGACAGGTGGAGAGACCCAGTACTTC
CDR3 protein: CASSFWTGGETQYF

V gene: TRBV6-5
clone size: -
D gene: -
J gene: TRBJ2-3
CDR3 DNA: TGTGCCAGCAGCCCGTTCGGAGATACGCAGTATTTT
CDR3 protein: CASSPFGDTQYF

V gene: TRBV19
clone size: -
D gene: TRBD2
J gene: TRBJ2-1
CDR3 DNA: TGTGCCAGTACCAAGACTAGCGGGGGTCACTCCTACAATGAGCAGTTCTTC
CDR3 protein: CASTKTSGGHSYNEQFF

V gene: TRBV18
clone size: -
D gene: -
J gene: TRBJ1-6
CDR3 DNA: TGTGCCAGCTCACCCCGGAGCGGGAATAATAATTCACCCCTCCACTTT
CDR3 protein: CASSPRSGNNNSPLHF

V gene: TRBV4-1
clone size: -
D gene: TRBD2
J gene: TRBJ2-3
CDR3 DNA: TGCGCCAGCAGCCTAAGAGCGGGGGGGGGAACCACAGATACGCAGTATTTT
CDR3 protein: CASSLRAGGGTTDTQYF

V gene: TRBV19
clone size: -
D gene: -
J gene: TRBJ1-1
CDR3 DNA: TGTGCCAGTAGTATCAGGACAGAGAACACTGAAGCTTTCTTT
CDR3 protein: CASSIRTENTEAFF

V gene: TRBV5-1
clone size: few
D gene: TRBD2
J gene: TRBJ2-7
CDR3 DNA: TGCGCCAGCAGGGGACTAGCGGGTGACTCCTACGAGCAGTACTTC
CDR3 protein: CASRGLAGDSYEQYF